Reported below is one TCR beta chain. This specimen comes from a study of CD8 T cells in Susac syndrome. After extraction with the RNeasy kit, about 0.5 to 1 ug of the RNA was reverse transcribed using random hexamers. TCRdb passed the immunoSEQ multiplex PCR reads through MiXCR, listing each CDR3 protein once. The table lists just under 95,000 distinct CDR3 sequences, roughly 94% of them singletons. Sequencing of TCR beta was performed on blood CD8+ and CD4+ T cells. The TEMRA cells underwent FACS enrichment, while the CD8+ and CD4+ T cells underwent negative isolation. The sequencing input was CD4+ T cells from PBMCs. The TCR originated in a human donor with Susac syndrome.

This CDR3 is CAWDRGLNTEAFF. CDR3 DNA: TGTGCCTGGGACAGGGGGCTGAACACTGAAGCTTTCTTT. The rearrangement links TRBV30 to TRBJ1-1; 10 bases are a match to TRBD1. Trimming cost V 5 bases and J 0 bases; bases outside gene matches: 0. CDR1 and CDR2 (germline): GTSNPN, SVGIG (reference sequence). CDR3 length: 13 residues.